These 14 T cell receptor beta chains share one sample of origin, sequenced in a study of T cells in Graves' hyperthyroidism and ophthalmopathy. Amplified TCR beta CDR3 regions derived from RNA transcripts. The HTBI set primed first-round TCR CDR3 RT-PCR. TCRdb itself ran the multiplex PCR reads through MiXCR, one entry per CDR3 protein. The sample lists hundreds of thousands of distinct CDR3 sequences, about 15% occurring once. Source material: blood. The receptors here all came from a woman aged 60 to 75 with Graves' ophthalmopathy.

The rearrangement links TRBV7-2 to TRBJ2-3; D is unclear. CDR1 is SGHTA, CDR2 FQGNSA, per germline. V gave up 1 base and J gave up 5 bases, with 7 bases separating them. The CDR3 totals 13 residues. The CDR3 DNA is TGTGCCAGCAGCTTAGACAGACAAGATACGCAGTATTTT. Protein: CASSLDRQDTQYF.

This clonotype was found many times. This rearrangement joins TRBV9 to TRBJ2-7; D call uncertain. V lost 1 base and J lost 7, with 21 bases in between. The CDR3 extends over 16 amino acids. Germline V CDR1 and CDR2: SGDLS, YYNGEE. The CDR3 here is CASSVSSNRPLREQYF. CDR3 sequence (DNA): TGTGCCAGCAGCGTATCCTCTAACCGACCCCTTAGGGAGCAGTACTTC.

This clonotype occurred many times. The chain is built from TRBV7-2 and TRBJ2-1, with 8 bases fitting TRBD1. Per germline, CDR1 SGHTA and CDR2 FQGNSA. The CDR3 sequence is 17 residues long. V trimming: 5 bases; J trimming: 1 base; junction bases outside the gene matches: 10. This CDR3 reads CASSPRIDRGSYNEQFF. The CDR3 bases are TGTGCCAGCAGCCCTCGAATAGACAGGGGATCCTACAATGAGCAGTTCTTC.

V usage is TRBV6-1 and J usage is TRBJ1-2; TRBD1 matches at 8 bases. V shed 7 bases, J shed 4 bases, and the junction held 8 bases outside the gene matches. The CDR3 extends over 14 amino acids. The germline gives CDR1 MNHNS, CDR2 SASEGT. The CDR3 nucleotides are TGTGCCAGCACCCCCAGGGGGCAGGGCTATGGCTACACCTTC. Encoded protein: CASTPRGQGYGYTF.

The CDR3, as DNA: TGTGCCAGTAGCACCACCTGGGACCGCAATCAGCCCCAGCATTTT. Encoded protein: CASSTTWDRNQPQHF. The chain joins TRBV19 to TRBJ1-5; tentatively, D is TRBD1 (5 bases). Germline values: CDR1 LNHDA, CDR2 SQIVND (reference sequence). Deletions cut 6 bases from V and 2 bases from J, with 14 bases between. The CDR3 extends over 15 amino acids. The full variable domain, with the rest looked up from reference TRBV19 and TRBJ1-5, is DGGITQSPKYLFRKEGQNVTLSCEQNLNHDAMYWYRQDPGQGLRLIYYSQIVNDFQKGDIAEGYSVSREKKESFPLTVTSAQKNPTAFYLCASSTTWDRNQPQHFGDGTRLSIL.

This clonotype was detected ten times or more. The chain carries TRBV4-1 and TRBJ1-1; no reliable D call. Germline V lookup: CDR1 MGHRA, CDR2 YSYEKL. This CDR3 spans 17 amino acids. V lost 2 bases and J lost 5, with 21 bases in between. CDR3 loop: CASSQMGGGNMRTEAFF. DNA for the CDR3: TGCGCCAGCAGCCAAATGGGAGGTGGTAATATGAGGACTGAAGCTTTCTTT.

This chain uses TRBV5-1 with TRBJ2-7; no clear D gene. Deletions cut 0 bases from V and 1 base from J, with 11 bases between. CDR3 length equals 15 residues. CDR1 is SGHRS and CDR2 is YFSETQ in the germline V gene. In DNA, the CDR3 is TGCGCCAGCAGCTTGGTCTCCGAAGGGTCCTACGAGCAGTACTTC. Amino acid sequence: CASSLVSEGSYEQYF.

Worth noting for this clonotype: This clone may be a read error of a much larger clone one base away. The chain joins TRBV5-1 to TRBJ1-1, with D perhaps TRBD1 (5 bases). Germline V gene sequence: CDR1 SGHRS, CDR2 YFSETQ. Trimming left V 5 bases short and J 1 base short, with 18 bases between. The CDR3 extends over 16 amino acids. CDR3: CASRVGPGTANTEAFF. CDR3 in DNA: TGCGCCAGCAGAGTTGGACCCGGGACGGCGAACACTGAAGCTTTCTTT.

With regard to this clonotype: Mismatch with germline at one junction end may stem from a read error. The V call is TRBV24-1, the J call TRBJ2-2; D tentatively fits TRBD1 or TRBD2 (6 bases each). Germline CDR1 is KGHDR and CDR2 is SFDVKD. CDR3 length: 16 residues. CDR3 region: CAASDAVWGADGELFF. In DNA, the CDR3 is TGTGCCGCCAGTGATGCCGTGTGGGGGGCGGACGGGGAGCTGTTTTTT.

Concerning this clonotype itself: This may be a read error: a much more frequent sequence differs by one nucleotide. The chain is built from TRBV5-1 and TRBJ1-2; D not certain. The CDR3 is 15 amino acids. CDR1 SGHRS and CDR2 YFSETQ come from the germline V gene. CDR3 in amino acids: CAGSLLLSEARGYTF. For the CDR3, the DNA is TGCGCCGGCAGCCTCCTCCTATCAGAGGCGAGGGGCTACACCTTC.

This clonotype was seen many times. V is TRBV7-2 and J is TRBJ1-2, with D unclear. The CDR3 sequence is 13 residues long. V lost 5 bases to trimming and J lost 2 bases, with 9 bases between them. CDR1 and CDR2 from the germline V gene are SGHTA and FQGNSA. CDR3 in amino acids: CASSVAQNYGYTF. Written as DNA, the CDR3 is TGTGCCAGCAGCGTGGCACAGAACTATGGCTACACCTTC.

This clonotype has ten or more counts. V and J are TRBV19 and TRBJ2-7; TRBD1 agrees at 12 bases. The germline CDR1 and CDR2 sequences are LNHDA and SQIVND (reference sequence). Unmatched junction bases numbered 7, after V lost 6 bases and J lost 4 bases. The CDR3 is 15 amino acids. The CDR3 here is CASRVRDRGLYEQYF. The CDR3 DNA sequence: TGTGCCAGTAGAGTCCGGGACAGGGGGCTGTACGAGCAGTACTTC.

The chain employs TRBV5-1 and TRBJ2-5, with 7 bases that match TRBD1. Germline CDR1 reads SGHRS; CDR2 reads YFSETQ. CDR3 length equals 13 residues. V gave up 0 bases and J gave up 5 bases; unmatched junction bases: 1. The CDR3 loop reads CASSLEGGETQYF. CDR3 DNA sequence: TGCGCCAGCAGCTTGGAAGGGGGCGAGACCCAGTACTTC.

In its sample, this clonotype was seen many times. The chain employs TRBV24-1 and TRBJ2-1; 10 nucleotides match TRBD1. The CDR3 is 16 amino acids. After removal of 9 bases from V and 8 bases from J, the junction contained 15 bases not matched to a gene. Germline V gives CDR1 KGHDR, CDR2 SFDVKD. CDR3 sequence: CATSRPGQGTVDEQFF. The CDR3 DNA sequence: TGTGCCACCTCACGGCCGGGACAGGGGACCGTGGATGAGCAGTTCTTC.